A single sample is the source of the 14 T cell receptor beta chains below, sequenced in a study of cytotoxic CD8 clonotypes in ibrutinib-treated CLL. Here immunoSEQ multiplex PCR was the method, and the copy in TCRdb shows in-frame clones only, minus some. This sample has fewer than 300,000 clones, with 65% to 85% found just once. This material consisted of PBMCs, taken at disease progression, from a patient treated with ibrutinib. These TCRs come from a human donor with chronic lymphocytic leukemia.

V gene TRBV7-3 combines with J gene TRBJ1-1; maybe TRBD1 (5 bases). Germline CDR1 and CDR2: SGHTA and FQGTGA. The CDR3 sequence is 13 residues long. The V and J ends lost 4 bases and 3 bases respectively, with 9 bases between them. This chain's CDR3 is CASSSTGYTEAFF. DNA of the CDR3: TGTGCCAGCAGCTCTACAGGATACACTGAAGCTTTCTTT.

As concerns this clone: This may come from a read error, since a much larger clone is one base off. The chain carries TRBV7-9 and TRBJ2-7; D is unclear. From germline, CDR1 is SEHNR and CDR2 FQNEAQ (reference sequence). This CDR3 spans 12 amino acids. V lost 1 base and J lost 3, with 4 bases in between. This chain's CDR3 is CASSLGYYEQYF. The CDR3 DNA sequence: TGTGCCAGCAGCTTAGGATACTACGAGCAGTACTTC. The variable domain in full, completed from reference TRBV7-9 and TRBJ2-7, reads DTGVSQNPRHKITKRGQNVTFRCDPISEHNRLYWYRQTLGQGPEFLTYFQNEAQLEKSRLLSDRFSAERPKGSFSTLEIQRTEQGDSAMYLCASSLGYYEQYFGPGTRLTVT.

The V gene is TRBV5-1, the J gene TRBJ2-7, with D uncertain. V lost 0 bases and J lost 5, with 18 bases in between. This CDR3 comprises 16 residues. Germline assignment: CDR1 SGHRS and CDR2 YFSETQ. The CDR3 spells CASSLGWQAPRNEQYF. The CDR3, as DNA: TGCGCCAGCAGCTTGGGATGGCAGGCCCCGAGGAACGAGCAGTACTTC.

The genes are TRBV7-2 and TRBJ2-1; TRBD1 aligns across 9 bases. The CDR3 is 16 residues long. The germline V gene has CDR1 SGHTA and CDR2 FQGNSA. V gave up 6 bases and J gave up 9 bases; unmatched junction bases: 15. The CDR3, as DNA: TGTGCCAGCAGGGGAAGCGCCGGGACAGGGAGTAGTGAGCAGTTCTTC. This sequence encodes CASRGSAGTGSSEQFF.

CDR3 in amino acids: CASSQEGGPLSSYNEQFF. CDR3 DNA sequence: TGCGCCAGCAGCCAAGAAGGGGGTCCACTGAGCTCCTACAATGAGCAGTTCTTC. This chain connects TRBV4-3 to TRBJ2-1, with D possibly TRBD1 on 6 matching bases. The germline V gene encodes CDR1 LGHNA and CDR2 YSLEER. The CDR3 extends over 18 amino acids. Trimming cost V 0 bases and J 0 bases, with 15 bases left between them.

The chain uses TRBV11-2 and TRBJ2-7; TRBD2 matches at 9 bases. The CDR3 consists of 15 residues. The germline V gene has CDR1 SGHAT and CDR2 FQNNGV. V lost 0 bases and J lost 6; bases outside the gene matches: 6. The CDR3 DNA sequence: TGTGCCAGCAGCTTAGAGGCGGGAGGGCCCTTCGAGCAGTACTTC. Residues: CASSLEAGGPFEQYF. The full variable domain, rest sourced from reference TRBV11-2 and TRBJ2-7, is EAGVAQSPRYKIIEKRQSVAFWCNPISGHATLYWYQQILGQGPKLLIQFQNNGVVDDSQLPKDRFSAERLKGVDSTLKIQPAKLEDSAVYLCASSLEAGGPFEQYFGPGTRLTVT.

V gene TRBV7-3 combines with J gene TRBJ2-5; TRBD1 matches at 9 bases. Germline CDR1 and CDR2: SGHTA and FQGTGA. This CDR3 has 17 amino acids. J gave up 1 base and V 0 bases, and 6 bases lay outside the gene matches. The CDR3 region has the DNA TGTGCCAGCAGCTTAACGCCAGGGGACAGGGTCCAAGAGACCCAGTACTTC. This translates into CASSLTPGDRVQETQYF. Looking up the rest from reference TRBV7-3 and TRBJ2-5 gives the full variable domain: GAGVSQTPSNKVTEKGKYVELRCDPISGHTALYWYRQSLGQGPEFLIYFQGTGAADDSGLPNDRFFAVRPEGSVSTLKIQRTERGDSAVYLCASSLTPGDRVQETQYFGPGTRLLVL.

Concerning this clone: A much larger clone differs by one base, so this may be a read error. The sample contains more than one DNA sequence encoding this CDR3. This chain uses TRBV7-9 with TRBJ2-5; D remains ambiguous. CDR1 is SEHNR, CDR2 FQNEAQ, per germline (reference sequence). V was clipped by 1 base and J by 4 bases, with 1 base between them. This CDR3 has 11 amino acids. This CDR3 reads CASSLVETQYF. The CDR3 DNA sequence: TGTGCCAGCAGCTTAGTAGAGACCCAGTACTTC.

The rearrangement uses TRBV28 and TRBJ1-2, with TRBD1 identical over 8 bases. The V gene's germline CDR1 is MDHEN and CDR2 SYDVKM. With V trimmed by 5 bases and J by 5 bases, 7 bases remained unmatched. The CDR3 covers 14 residues. The DNA of the CDR3 is TGTGCCAGCAGTCCGCCGGGACAGGAGTATGGCTACACCTTC. It is translated as CASSPPGQEYGYTF.

This clone was observed once. This chain connects TRBV21-1 to TRBJ1-5; TRBD1 is the table's D call, not checked against the DNA. TRBV21-1 is a pseudogene locus. This CDR3 has 15 residues. The chain's CDR3 is CASSRQFFSNQPQHF. The CDR3 DNA sequence: TGTGCCAGCAGCCGACAGTTTTTCAGCAATCAGCCCCAGCATTTT.

V usage is TRBV29-1 and J usage is TRBJ2-5, with D perhaps matching TRBD1 or TRBD2 (5 bases each). CDR1 SQVTM and CDR2 ANQGSEA come from the germline V gene. V was pared by 8 bases and J by 0 bases, with 13 bases between. There are 13 residues in the CDR3. CDR3 nucleotide sequence: TGCAGCCACCCGGGGCGTGACCAAGAGACCCAGTACTTC. Protein: CSHPGRDQETQYF. The whole variable domain, filled in from reference TRBV29-1 and TRBJ2-5, reads SAVISQKPSRDICQRGTSLTIQCQVDSQVTMMFWYRQQPGQSLTLIATANQGSEATYESGFVIDKFPISRPNLTFSTLTVSNMSPEDSSIYLCSHPGRDQETQYFGPGTRLLVL.

The rearrangement uses TRBV27 and TRBJ1-6; D is undetermined. Germline CDR1 is MNHEY and CDR2 is SMNVEV (reference sequence). V was pared by 4 bases and J by 0 bases, with 7 bases between. The CDR3 covers 15 residues. The CDR3 DNA sequence: TGTGCCAGCAGTTGGGATGGCTCCTATAATTCACCCCTCCACTTT. Its protein is CASSWDGSYNSPLHF.

The chain uses TRBV9 and TRBJ1-3; possible D gene TRBD1, 5 bases. This CDR3 spans 15 amino acids. Germline V gene sequence: CDR1 SGDLS, CDR2 YYNGEE. The V end lost 4 bases, the J end lost 1 base, and 12 bases lay between the germline ends. CDR3 bases: TGTGCCAGCAGCCCTCAGGGCCGGTCTGGAAACACCATATATTTT. Its protein product is CASSPQGRSGNTIYF.

The chain employs TRBV6-8 and TRBJ2-7; TRBD1 or TRBD2 may be the D gene (5 bases each). V shed 7 bases and J shed 5 bases, with 24 bases lying between them. Germline assignment: CDR1 MNHGY and CDR2 SAAAGT. CDR3 length equals 16 residues. The DNA of the CDR3 is TGTGCCAGCACTATGTACTCCGGGACGAAGAGGCACGAGCAGTACTTC. Its protein product is CASTMYSGTKRHEQYF.